One and the same sample provided the 16 T cell receptor beta chains below, sequenced in a study of beta chain features in type 1 diabetes. The authors reverse transcribed all of the isolated RNA, so sequencing captured expressed TCRB transcripts. Repertoires were generated with immunoSEQ multiplex PCR, while TCRdb's copy carries only in-frame clones and drops some. This table has some 160,000 clones, approximately 9% appearing once. Sequenced material: central memory CD4+ T cells from blood. Receptors were obtained from a woman in her late teens or twenties in good health.

Only a few counts were recorded for this clone. The J gene is TRBJ1-6, the V gene TRBV9; perhaps TRBD1 as D (6 bases). Per germline, CDR1 SGDLS and CDR2 YYNGEE. V was clipped by 6 bases and J by 7 bases, with 17 bases between them. This CDR3 contains 15 residues. DNA for the CDR3: TGTGCCAGCACCAGACGGGGGGGCGGGAATTCACCCCTCCACTTT. Amino acid sequence: CASTRRGGGNSPLHF.

The chain recombines TRBV4-2 with TRBJ1-5; TRBD1 aligns across 7 bases. Trimming at V came to 3 bases and at J to 7 bases, leaving 12 bases not matched to a gene. The germline V gene has CDR1 LGHNA and CDR2 YNFKEQ. The CDR3 extends over 16 amino acids. For the CDR3, the DNA is TGTGCCAGCAGCCAGACCTACGACAGGGACGGACAGCCCCAGCATTTT. This sequence encodes CASSQTYDRDGQPQHF.

This clone was observed a handful of times. The genes are TRBV5-1 and TRBJ2-7; TRBD1 matches 9 bases. CDR1 and CDR2 (germline): SGHRS, YFSETQ. The CDR3 has 14 residues. The trim removed 5 bases at V and 4 bases at J, leaving 7 bases unmatched. CDR3 nucleotide sequence: TGCGCCAGCAGACCCACAGGGGGCCAATACGAGCAGTACTTC. Residues: CASRPTGGQYEQYF.

This clone was seen only a few times. This chain connects TRBV2 to TRBJ2-7; 10 bases agree with TRBD2. Germline V gene sequence: CDR1 SNHLY, CDR2 FYNNEI. After removal of 4 bases from V and 3 bases from J, the junction contained 6 bases not matched to a gene. There are 15 residues in the CDR3. CDR3 residues: CASSAGTSDIYEQYF. As DNA, the CDR3 is TGTGCCAGCAGTGCCGGGACTAGCGACATCTACGAGCAGTACTTC.

This clone was detected only a few times. The CDR3 DNA is TGTGCCAGCACCGGGGACAGGGACTATTCACCCCTCCACTTT. As protein: CASTGDRDYSPLHF. The rearrangement links TRBV7-2 to TRBJ1-6; 9 bases fit TRBD1. The junction had 6 bases not matched to a gene; V was cut back by 7 bases and J by 8 bases. CDR1 and CDR2 (germline): SGHTA, FQGNSA. This CDR3 comprises 14 residues.

The sample holds a few counts of this clone. The rearrangement links TRBV6-5 to TRBJ2-7; 10 positions match TRBD1. Germline V CDR1 and CDR2: MNHEY, SVGAGI. The J segment lost 1 base and the V segment lost 5 bases, leaving 5 bases of the junction unmatched. The CDR3 is 15 residues long. The CDR3 region is CASSRQGARSYEQYF. The CDR3 DNA sequence: TGTGCCAGCAGTAGACAGGGGGCGAGGTCCTACGAGCAGTACTTC.

This clone was seen a few times. The chain is built from TRBV2 and TRBJ1-5; 7 nucleotides align to TRBD1. Germline CDR1 SNHLY, CDR2 FYNNEI. This CDR3 has 14 residues. Trimming took 6 bases from V and 11 from J; bases not matched to a gene: 13. CDR3 sequence: CASSLRDSGTAQHF. Written as DNA, the CDR3 is TGTGCCAGCAGCCTTCGGGACAGTGGAACAGCCCAGCATTTT.

The genes are TRBV15 and TRBJ1-1; D perhaps matches TRBD1 (6 bases). This CDR3 spans 15 amino acids. The V end was cut by 7 bases, the J end by 0 bases, with 15 bases between. Germline V gene sequence: CDR1 LNHNV, CDR2 YYDKDF (reference sequence). The DNA for the CDR3 is TGTGCCACCACCAGGGGAGGGACTGTGAACACTGAAGCTTTCTTT. Its protein is CATTRGGTVNTEAFF.

This clone appeared a few times. The chain recombines TRBV2 with TRBJ2-3, with 10 bases aligning to TRBD1. Germline loops: CDR1 SNHLY, CDR2 FYNNEI. CDR3 length: 13 residues. Trimming at V came to 11 bases and at J to 4 bases, leaving 6 bases not matched to a gene. As DNA, the CDR3 is TGTGCCGGGGGACAGGGGCTGGCAGATACGCAGTATTTT. This gives the protein CAGGQGLADTQYF.

This clone was observed a few times. The rearrangement joins TRBV7-2 to TRBJ2-2; 8 bases match TRBD1. The CDR3 is 15 residues long. Germline lookup yields CDR1 SGHTA and CDR2 FQGNSA. V shed 3 bases, J shed 7 bases, and the junction held 7 bases outside the gene matches. CDR3 sequence reads: CASSFSGGADGELFF. CDR3 DNA: TGTGCCAGCAGCTTCTCAGGGGGCGCGGACGGGGAGCTGTTTTTT.

This clone was recorded a few times. The chain links TRBV13 to TRBJ2-7, with 8 nucleotides matching TRBD2. Trimming at V came to 6 bases and at J to 2 bases, leaving 6 bases not matched to a gene. This CDR3 spans 14 amino acids. Germline assignment: CDR1 PRHDT and CDR2 FYEKMQ (reference sequence). CDR3 residues: CASRSYSGAYEQYF. The CDR3 nucleotides are TGTGCCAGCAGATCCTATAGCGGGGCCTACGAGCAGTACTTC.

A few counts support this clone. This rearrangement joins TRBV9 to TRBJ2-2; possible D gene TRBD2, 6 bases. CDR1 SGDLS and CDR2 YYNGEE come from the germline V gene. The CDR3 spans 16 residues. V was pared by 3 bases and J by 5 bases, with 17 bases between. The CDR3 region is CASSARRQGGTGELFF. In nucleotides, the CDR3 is TGTGCCAGCAGCGCCAGACGGCAGGGAGGAACCGGGGAGCTGTTTTTT.

The chain uses TRBV5-1 and TRBJ2-2; tentative D call: TRBD1 (5 bases). The CDR3 spans 17 residues. V shed 0 bases and J shed 0 bases, with 12 bases lying between them. Germline values: CDR1 SGHRS, CDR2 YFSETQ. The CDR3 DNA sequence: TGCGCCAGCAGCTTGGATAATCAGGGATCGAACACCGGGGAGCTGTTTTTT. Translating gives CASSLDNQGSNTGELFF.

The chain is built from TRBV4-3 and TRBJ2-1; D is perhaps TRBD1 (6 bases). CDR3 length equals 15 residues. Germline CDR1 is LGHNA and CDR2 is YSLEER. Trimming took 0 bases from V and 7 from J, leaving 13 bases between them. The CDR3 sequence is CASSQDRGRRNEQFF. As DNA, the CDR3 is TGCGCCAGCAGCCAAGACAGGGGTCGGAGGAATGAGCAGTTCTTC.

In its sample, this clone was seen a few times. The chain uses TRBV19 and TRBJ1-1; D is uncertain. The CDR3 runs 13 residues. Germline loops: CDR1 LNHDA, CDR2 SQIVND (reference sequence). V dropped 8 bases and J dropped 0 bases, with 10 bases sitting between them. The CDR3 reads CASSFLVNTEAFF. CDR3 in DNA: TGTGCCAGTTCTTTCCTAGTGAACACTGAAGCTTTCTTT.

The rearrangement links TRBV29-1 to TRBJ1-5; tentative D call: TRBD1 (5 bases). Germline V gene data show CDR1 as SQVTM and CDR2 as ANQGSEA. CDR3 length equals 20 residues. Trimming pared 1 base from V and 3 bases from J, leaving 28 bases between. CDR3 loop: CSVEVGPWGNEERINQPQHF. DNA of the CDR3: TGCAGCGTTGAAGTAGGGCCTTGGGGCAACGAGGAAAGGATCAATCAGCCCCAGCATTTT.